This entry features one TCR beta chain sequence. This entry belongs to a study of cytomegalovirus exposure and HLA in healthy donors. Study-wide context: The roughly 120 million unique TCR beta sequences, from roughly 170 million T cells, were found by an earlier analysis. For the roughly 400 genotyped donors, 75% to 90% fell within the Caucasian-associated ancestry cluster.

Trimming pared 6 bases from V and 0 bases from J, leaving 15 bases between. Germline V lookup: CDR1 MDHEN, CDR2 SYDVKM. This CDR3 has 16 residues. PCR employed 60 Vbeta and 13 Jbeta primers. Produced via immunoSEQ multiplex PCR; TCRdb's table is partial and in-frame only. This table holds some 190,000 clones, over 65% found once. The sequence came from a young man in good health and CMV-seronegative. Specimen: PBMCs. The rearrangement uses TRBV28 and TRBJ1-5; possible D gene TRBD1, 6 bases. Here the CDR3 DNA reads TGTGCCAGCAGACAACAGGGATCAGGTAGCAATCAGCCCCAGCATTTT. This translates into CASRQQGSGSNQPQHF.